This TCR beta chain was identified in a study of T-cell memory formation after mild COVID-19. Broader study findings: Proof of SARS-CoV-2 specificity was absent for the second-wave clones that crested on day 37. The study found contracting CD4+ clones mainly in CM and EM and contracting CD8+ clones in EMRA. Clones shrinking from day 15 to 85 showed even CD4/CD8 mixes; later expanders tilted CD4+.

Comments on this clonotype: Its antigen is not identified.

TCRdb reanalysed the 5' RACE reads using MiXCR and keeps one entry per CDR3 protein. The sample shows 250,000 to 350,000 distinct CDR3 sequences, roughly a fifth of them seen only once. The CDR3 contains 15 residues. Per the germline V gene, CDR1 is MNHEY and CDR2 is SVGEGT. V lost 5 bases and J lost 9, with 17 bases in between. This receptor was identified in a man aged 18 to 29 who had mild COVID-19 (a few samples of this study predate the infection). Cell type and time point are not known. Sequenced: PBMCs or a T cell subset sorted from them (not recorded which). The gene calls are TRBV6-2 or TRBV6-3 and TRBJ1-6; D not resolved. The CDR3 coding sequence is TGTGCCAGCAGTGGGAGGACCGCCCGGAGTTCACCCCTCCACTTT. Encoded protein: CASSGRTARSSPLHF.